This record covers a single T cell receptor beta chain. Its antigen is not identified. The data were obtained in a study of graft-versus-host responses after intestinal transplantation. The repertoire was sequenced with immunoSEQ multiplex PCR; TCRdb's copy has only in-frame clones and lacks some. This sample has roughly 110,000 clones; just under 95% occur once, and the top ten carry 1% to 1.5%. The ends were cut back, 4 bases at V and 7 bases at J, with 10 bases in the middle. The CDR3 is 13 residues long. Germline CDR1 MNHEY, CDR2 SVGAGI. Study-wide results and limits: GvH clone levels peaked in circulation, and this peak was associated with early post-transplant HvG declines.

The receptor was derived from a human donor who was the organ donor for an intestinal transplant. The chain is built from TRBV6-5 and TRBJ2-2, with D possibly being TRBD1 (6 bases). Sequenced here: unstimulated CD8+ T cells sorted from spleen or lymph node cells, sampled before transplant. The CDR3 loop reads CASSSGVVGELFF. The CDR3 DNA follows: TGTGCCAGCAGTTCAGGGGTTGTCGGGGAGCTGTTTTTT.